A selection of T cell receptor beta chains follows, all from one sample in a study of shared clonotypes between healthy human individuals. Clones were read by immunoSEQ multiplex PCR, and TCRdb kept only the in-frame ones, dropping some. The table lists just over 2,000,000 clones, 90% to 95% of them singletons. The sequenced sample was naive CD4+ T cells sorted from blood. The receptors originated from a man aged 18 to 35 in good health. CDR3s include the opening cysteine and the closing phenylalanine or tryptophan. The D gene is left open where the match is weak. Only part of the rows carry a size: once, few, many, or a class if the clone is expanded.

d_call	clone_size	v_call	j_call	cdr3_nt	cdr3_aa
.	.	TRBV14	TRBJ1-1	TGTGCCAGCAGCCAAGCCAGGAACACTGAAGCTTTCTTT	CASSQARNTEAFF
.	.	TRBV25-1	TRBJ2-7	TGTGCCAGCAGAACCGGGACACGGACCTACGAGCAGTACTTC	CASRTGTRTYEQYF
.	.	TRBV7-8	TRBJ1-2	TGTGCCAGCAGCTTAGAATCCACCAGGGCCCCGACCTATGGCTACACCTTC	CASSLESTRAPTYGYTF
.	.	TRBV5-4	TRBJ1-2	TGTGCCAGCAGCTTGGGCTATGGCTACACCTTC	CASSLGYGYTF
.	.	TRBV30	TRBJ2-7	TGTGCCTGGAGTGCCGTCTACGAGCAGTACTTC	CAWSAVYEQYF
.	once	TRBV20-1	TRBJ2-5	TGCTCCACAGGGGAGACCCAGTACTTC	CSTGETQYF
.	once	TRBV7-2	TRBJ2-6	TGTGCCAGCAGCTTAACAGGGACCCTCTCTGGGGCCAACGTCCTGACTTTC	CASSLTGTLSGANVLTF
.	once	TRBV7-2	TRBJ2-7	TGTGCCAGCAGCTTAGAAGGGATCAACGAGCAGTACTTC	CASSLEGINEQYF
.	.	TRBV7-9	TRBJ1-5	TGTGCCAGCAGCCCAGGAAGTCCATATAGCAATCAGCCCCAGCATTTT	CASSPGSPYSNQPQHF
TRBD1	.	TRBV19	TRBJ1-2	TGTGCCAGCACCAGGGGGATCGGCTACACCTTC	CASTRGIGYTF
.	.	TRBV7-3	TRBJ2-2	TGTGCCAGCAGCACACGGGGACTGTCGAACACCGGGGAGCTGTTTTTT	CASSTRGLSNTGELFF
TRBD1	.	TRBV2	TRBJ1-4	TGTGCCAGCACCTCAGGGGGGATTGCAACTAATGAAAAACTGTTTTTT	CASTSGGIATNEKLFF
TRBD1	.	TRBV18	TRBJ1-3	TGTGCCAGCTCACCGAAGGCGGGGACAGGGGGAGAAAACACCATATATTTT	CASSPKAGTGGENTIYF
.	.	TRBV9	TRBJ2-7	TGTGCCAGCAGCGTTGACCTAGGAACTTACGAGCAGTACTTC	CASSVDLGTYEQYF
TRBD2	.	TRBV18	TRBJ2-3	TGTGCCAGCTCACCGCCGGGGACTAGCGGGCATCAAGATACGCAGTATTTT	CASSPPGTSGHQDTQYF
.	.	TRBV4-1	TRBJ2-7	TGCGCCAGCAGCCGTGGGACGGAAGGCTACGAGCAGTACTTC	CASSRGTEGYEQYF
.	.	TRBV9	TRBJ2-3	TGTGCCAGCAGCGGGGAAATGGAGATCGGTACGCAGTATTTT	CASSGEMEIGTQYF
.	.	TRBV19	TRBJ1-1	TGTGCCAGTAGTATCCCCCCGCGAGTTAGAGCTTTCTTT	CASSIPPRVRAFF
.	.	TRBV30	TRBJ1-1	TGTGCCTGGAGCGATACCGGCCCTGCGGCTTTCTTT	CAWSDTGPAAFF
.	.	TRBV6-6	TRBJ2-7	TGTGCCAGCAGTTTCTTCTCATCCGGTAGCTCCTACGAGCAGTACTTC	CASSFFSSGSSYEQYF
.	.	TRBV6-1	TRBJ2-2	TGTGCCAGCAGTCCCCCTCTGGAAACCGGGGAGCTGTTTTTT	CASSPPLETGELFF
.	.	TRBV2	TRBJ1-2	TGTGCCAGCAGTGAAGAGTTAGGATGGGGCTACACCTTC	CASSEELGWGYTF
TRBD1	.	TRBV28	TRBJ1-2	TGTGCCAGCAGTTTATATACCAGGGGGTCTGGCGGCTACACCTTC	CASSLYTRGSGGYTF
.	.	TRBV5-1	TRBJ1-1	TGCGCCAGCAGGGAGGGATCTAACACTGAAGCTTTCTTT	CASREGSNTEAFF
.	.	TRBV29-1	TRBJ1-6	TGCAGCGTTGGGCCTGAAAAACCCCTCCACTTT	CSVGPEKPLHF
.	.	TRBV29-1	TRBJ2-7	TGCAGCGCAAAGGAGGTTTACGAGCAGTACTTC	CSAKEVYEQYF
TRBD2	.	TRBV4-1	TRBJ2-1	TGCGCCAGCAGCCAAGTGGCGGGAGAAATTTACAATGAGCAGTTCTTC	CASSQVAGEIYNEQFF
TRBD1	.	TRBV5-1	TRBJ2-5	TGCGCCAGCAGCCCCACAGGGGCTTCAGAGACCCAGTACTTC	CASSPTGASETQYF
.	.	TRBV12-5	TRBJ2-3	TGTGCTAGTGGTTTGGCTTTCGGGGTTTCCACAGATACGCAGTATTTT	CASGLAFGVSTDTQYF
TRBD1	few	TRBV4-1	TRBJ1-5	TGCGCCAGCAGCCCCCGGGACAGCGTGAATCAGCCCCAGCATTTT	CASSPRDSVNQPQHF
TRBD1	.	TRBV6-1	TRBJ2-7	TGTGCCAGCAGTGCCGGGGACAGGGGGGCCTACGAGCAGTACTTC	CASSAGDRGAYEQYF
TRBD2	.	TRBV6-4	TRBJ2-2	TGTGCCAGCAGCCGTGGGAGCGGGAGCACCGGGGAGCTGTTTTTT	CASSRGSGSTGELFF
.	.	TRBV30	TRBJ2-1	TGTGCCTGGAGTGGTCAGGACTCCCCTTTTTACAATGAGCAGTTCTTC	CAWSGQDSPFYNEQFF
.	.	TRBV30	TRBJ1-3	TGTGCCTACGGAGTAGGACAGAGCTCTGGAAACACCATATATTTT	CAYGVGQSSGNTIYF
.	.	TRBV6-1	TRBJ1-2	TGTGCCAGCAGTGAAAGGAGGGGAGGGGGCTACACCTTC	CASSERRGGGYTF
.	.	TRBV7-8	TRBJ2-6	TGTGCCAGCAGCGACAGGGAGGTTTTATCTGGGGCCAACGTCCTGACTTTC	CASSDREVLSGANVLTF
.	.	TRBV6-1	TRBJ2-7	TGTGCCAGCAGTGGCTCCGGGACATCTGCTTCCTACGAGCAGTACTTC	CASSGSGTSASYEQYF
.	.	TRBV21-1	TRBJ2-5	TGTGCCAGCAGCAAAGAGGCGGGAAGGGAGACCCAGTACTTC	CASSKEAGRETQYF
TRBD2	.	TRBV6-6	TRBJ2-7	TGTGCCAGCAGTTACTCGCTAGCGGGAACCTACGAGCAGTACTTC	CASSYSLAGTYEQYF
.	.	TRBV7-9	TRBJ1-5	TGTGCCAGCAGCCTCGGGGGAAGGGAACAGCCCCAGCATTTT	CASSLGGREQPQHF
TRBD2	once	TRBV5-3	TRBJ2-7	TGTGCCAGAAGCTTGACGGTAGCGGGAGGACGTAACTACGAGCAGTACTTC	CARSLTVAGGRNYEQYF
TRBD2	.	TRBV4-1	TRBJ2-2	TGCGCCAGCAGCCATCTGGGGACTAGCGGCACCGGGGAGCTGTTTTTT	CASSHLGTSGTGELFF
.	once	TRBV6-1	TRBJ2-4	TGTGCCAGCAGTATAGACCAGGATAACATTCAGTACTTC	CASSIDQDNIQYF
.	.	TRBV5-1	TRBJ1-2	TGCGCCAGCAGCCCCGACAGTAGCTATGGCTACACCTTC	CASSPDSSYGYTF
TRBD1	once	TRBV5-1	TRBJ1-2	TGCGCCAGCAGTCCCGGGACAGGGAATGGCTACACCTTC	CASSPGTGNGYTF
TRBD1	.	TRBV2	TRBJ1-2	TGTGCCAGCAGTGAAGGACAGGGAGGCTTCTATGGCTACACCTTC	CASSEGQGGFYGYTF
.	once	TRBV7-2	TRBJ2-4	TGTGCCAGCAGCTTAGAAACAGGTCTCATTCAGTACTTC	CASSLETGLIQYF
TRBD2	.	TRBV5-1	TRBJ2-5	TGCGCCAGCAGCTTAACTAGCGGGGGCCGGGAGACCCAGTACTTC	CASSLTSGGRETQYF
TRBD2	.	TRBV18	TRBJ2-7	TGTGCCAGCTCTCTTACTAGCGGGAGTTCCTACGAGCAGTACTTC	CASSLTSGSSYEQYF
TRBD2	.	TRBV5-4	TRBJ2-5	TGTGCCATGGGACTAGCGGGAGTAGAGACCCAGTACTTC	CAMGLAGVETQYF
TRBD1	.	TRBV5-4	TRBJ2-7	TGTGCCAGCAGCCGGACAGGTTTCGACGAGCAGTACTTC	CASSRTGFDEQYF
TRBD1	.	TRBV19	TRBJ1-5	TGTGCCAGTAGACCCACAGGGGGATTTGGCAATCAGCCCCAGCATTTT	CASRPTGGFGNQPQHF
.	.	TRBV14	TRBJ2-1	TGTGCCAGCAGCCAAGTTCTCCCCCGTGGGGACAATGAGCAGTTCTTC	CASSQVLPRGDNEQFF
.	.	TRBV6-1	TRBJ1-5	TGTGCCAGCAGTGAAGCGGGTGGGGTGGGCAATCAGCCCCAGCATTTT	CASSEAGGVGNQPQHF
.	.	TRBV29-1	TRBJ1-2	TGCAGCGTTGAAGGGGCGGGGTATGGCTACACCTTC	CSVEGAGYGYTF
TRBD2	.	TRBV6-1	TRBJ2-3	TGTGCCAGCAGTGCCGGGGGGGCCTTTGCAGATACGCAGTATTTT	CASSAGGAFADTQYF
TRBD2	.	TRBV9	TRBJ2-7	TGTGCCAGCAGCGAATTCCCCTTTACTAGCGGGTACGAGCAGTACTTC	CASSEFPFTSGYEQYF